This T cell receptor (beta chain) was observed in a study of blood T cell repertoires in COVID-19 (TCRdb year 2020). Regarding the study in general: Samples from collaborators originated in the United States, Italy and Spain and spanned both the acute and convalescent phases of COVID-19. Samples were obtained from the ongoing ImmuneRACE study (first 160 participants) and from 1,254 subjects provided by 6 global collaborators. The dataset comprised deeply sampled blood TCRbeta repertoires from subjects exposed to, actively infected with, or recovered from COVID-19. Nearly every sample came with metadata listing a de-identified subject ID, COVID-19 status, age in years and sex. A freely available public database, intended as a resource for researchers studying the immune response to SARS-CoV-2, is where the repertoires were released. HLA class I and class II types, where available, came from metadata supplied by the sample provider rather than from assay-based typing. The material from the prospective study consisted of cDNA or gDNA derived from T cells, B-cell-depleted T cells, or PBMCs. What the authors observed across the whole study: Clinical and demographic metadata were provided uncurated, with the amount varying by source and participant.

Each collaborating institution followed its own protocols to collect whole blood in K2EDTA tubes. For TCRbeta analysis, collaborators shipped samples as frozen whole blood, isolated PBMCs, or DNA extracted from either of those sample types. On this clone itself: Its antigen has not been determined. Base qualities were left out, and no much larger clone turns up one base away.

The V and J ends are trimmed by 7 bases and 3 bases, leaving 18 bases between them. Including the terminal cysteine and phenylalanine, the CDR3 comprises 15 residues. This entry keeps only the CDR3 DNA: 45 bases, framed from base 1. From the germline V gene, CDR1 is SNHLY and CDR2 is FYNNEI. TCRbeta CDR3 regions were amplified from genomic DNA by means of the immunoSEQ Assay, a bias-controlled multiplex PCR. The study's own analysis went as follows. The number of nucleated cells in each sample was estimated from the amplification of reference gene primers within the assay. To quantify the absolute abundance of each unique TCRbeta CDR3 rearrangement, sequence reads were collapsed and filtered. For each sample, productive Simpson clonality was calculated by taking the square root of Simpson's diversity index across productive rearrangements. This is the immuneACCESS table as TCRdb keeps it, with only in-frame sequences that have V and J called. A part of the clones is gone; compared with another copy, unresolved V genes explain less than half, and the rest is unexplained. That table furnishes V, J and clone size, whereas the DNA furnished D and trimming. Here the sample has tens of thousands of clones; 84% occur a single time. 28% of the sample comes from the top ten.

The sequencing sample was made of peripheral blood. This receptor chain uses TRBV2 and TRBJ1-1, and perhaps TRBD1 as D gene, on 6 matching bases. The sequence was collected from a human donor in a cohort sampled during active COVID-19. The encoded CDR3 is CASTSRRGGDTEAFF. The DNA sequence reads TGTGCCAGCACTTCGCGCAGGGGTGGGGACACTGAAGCTTTCTTT. Extended through the reference TRBV2 and TRBJ1-1 proteins, this CDR3 yields the full variable domain: EPEVTQTPSHQVTQMGQEVILRCVPISNHLYFYWYRQILGQKVEFLVSFYNNEISEKSEIFDDQFSVERPDGSNFTLKIRSTKLEDSAMYFCASTSRRGGDTEAFFGQGTRLTVV.